What follows are 17 T cell receptor beta chains derived from one specimen sequenced in a study of T cells in Graves' hyperthyroidism and ophthalmopathy. It was RNA transcripts that yielded the amplified TCR beta CDR3 regions. TCR CDR3 underwent first-round RT-PCR with the HTBI primer set. TCRdb called the multiplex PCR reads again in MiXCR, with one record for every CDR3 protein. The table has around 290,000 distinct CDR3 sequences, approximately 12% seen once. Specimen: blood. All receptors come from a woman aged 30 to 39 with Graves' hyperthyroidism that later progressed to Graves' ophthalmopathy.

Remarks on this clonotype: A clone one base away is much larger, so this may be a read error. This chain connects TRBV28 to TRBJ2-2; D not certain. The germline V gene encodes CDR1 MDHEN and CDR2 SYDVKM. This CDR3 region has 13 residues. V was pared by 5 bases and J by 7 bases, with 11 bases between. The DNA of the CDR3 is TGTGCCAGCAGTGCCCGACCGGGCGGGGAGCTGTTTTTT. It codes for CASSARPGGELFF.

In this sample, this clonotype turned up many times. The rearrangement links TRBV7-2 to TRBJ2-1; 10 nucleotides agree with TRBD2. This CDR3 has 14 residues. CDR1 SGHTA and CDR2 FQGNSA come from the germline V gene. V trimming: 6 bases; J trimming: 4 bases; junction bases outside the gene matches: 3. The CDR3 region has the DNA TGTGCCAGCAGGCGGACTAGCGGTTACAATGAGCAGTTCTTC. It yields the protein CASRRTSGYNEQFF.

At least ten counts were recorded for this clonotype. The genes are TRBV27 and TRBJ2-2; 7 nucleotides agree with TRBD1. The CDR3 length is 15 residues. V lost 4 bases and J lost 1; bases outside the gene matches: 3. Germline lookup yields CDR1 MNHEY and CDR2 SMNVEV (reference sequence). The CDR3 coding sequence is TGTGCCAGCAGTTCGGGGACAGAGAACACCGGGGAGCTGTTTTTT. The encoded protein is CASSSGTENTGELFF.

The chain has TRBV6-1 and TRBJ2-7; 8 nucleotides align to TRBD2. This CDR3 region has 13 residues. In germline, CDR1 is MNHNS, CDR2 SASEGT. With 8 bases clipped from V and 4 bases from J, the junction kept 7 bases outside the gene matches. The CDR3 reads CASGSSGPYEQYF. The DNA of the CDR3 is TGTGCCAGCGGCTCTAGCGGGCCTTACGAGCAGTACTTC.

The rearrangement uses TRBV29-1 and TRBJ2-7; TRBD1 matches at 7 bases. From germline, CDR1 is SQVTM and CDR2 ANQGSEA. The length of the CDR3 is 15 residues. Trimming removed 1 base from V and 4 bases from J; junction bases left unmatched: 10. CDR3 in amino acids: CSVEVPTGIDYEQYF. In nucleotides, the CDR3 is TGCAGCGTTGAAGTTCCGACAGGGATCGATTACGAGCAGTACTTC.

The chain recombines TRBV10-3 with TRBJ1-2; D is unclear. The CDR3 is 13 residues long. The V end was cut by 2 bases, the J end by 4 bases, with 8 bases between. Germline lookup yields CDR1 ENHRY and CDR2 SYGVKD. The DNA for the CDR3 is TGTGCCATCAGTGAGAAGGAAACCTATGGCTACACCTTC. Translated: CAISEKETYGYTF.

This clonotype has at least ten counts. The chain recombines TRBV6-2 or TRBV6-3 with TRBJ2-1; 8 nucleotides agree with TRBD2. V trimming: 5 bases; J trimming: 3 bases; junction bases outside the gene matches: 12. Germline-derived CDR1 and CDR2 are MNHEY and SVGEGT. This CDR3 contains 17 residues. The CDR3 sequence is CASSDLAGVPYYNEQFF. The CDR3, as DNA: TGTGCCAGCAGTGATCTAGCGGGCGTACCCTACTACAATGAGCAGTTCTTC.

Many counts were recorded for this clonotype. CDR3 DNA sequence: TGTGCCATCAGGGAGGGCAGTCCCCAATCCAATCAGCCCCAGCATTTT. Protein: CAIREGSPQSNQPQHF. The V and J genes are TRBV10-3 and TRBJ1-5; D uncertain. The CDR3 covers 16 residues. Germline CDR1 is ENHRY and CDR2 is SYGVKD. The V end lost 6 bases, the J end lost 3 bases, and 18 bases lay between the germline ends.

V is TRBV19 and J is TRBJ1-1; no clear D. The CDR3 runs 11 residues. Germline CDR1 is LNHDA and CDR2 is SQIVND (reference sequence). V was clipped by 9 bases and J by 10 bases, with 15 bases between them. The CDR3 region is CASRTEVVAFF. The CDR3 region has the DNA TGTGCCAGCAGGACGGAGGTTGTAGCTTTCTTT. The entire variable domain, with the rest obtained from reference TRBV19 and TRBJ1-1, is as follows: DGGITQSPKYLFRKEGQNVTLSCEQNLNHDAMYWYRQDPGQGLRLIYYSQIVNDFQKGDIAEGYSVSREKKESFPLTVTSAQKNPTAFYLCASRTEVVAFFGQGTRLTVV.

This clonotype was recorded many times. This chain connects TRBV20-1 to TRBJ2-1, with 10 bases fitting TRBD2. This CDR3 is built from 15 residues. Germline CDR1 reads DFQATT; CDR2 reads SNEGSKA (reference sequence). J was trimmed by 7 bases and V by 0 bases; bases with no gene match: 6. The CDR3 reads CSARDGLAGDNEQFF. For the CDR3, the DNA is TGCAGTGCTAGAGATGGGCTAGCGGGAGATAATGAGCAGTTCTTC.

This clonotype was counted ten times or more. The chain recombines TRBV7-2 with TRBJ2-2, with a possible D match to TRBD1 (6 bases). The CDR3 is 15 residues long. The V end lost 3 bases, the J end lost 2 bases, and 10 bases lay between the germline ends. CDR1 is SGHTA, CDR2 FQGNSA, per germline. In DNA, the CDR3 is TGTGCCAGCAGCTTTGGGACACAAAACACCGGGGAGCTGTTTTTT. It yields the protein CASSFGTQNTGELFF.

There are many counts of this clonotype. The J gene is TRBJ2-1, the V gene TRBV6-6; the match to TRBD2 covers 7 bases. This CDR3 contains 14 residues. Germline CDR1 reads MNHNY; CDR2 reads SVGAGI (reference sequence). With 3 bases clipped from V and 5 bases from J, the junction kept 4 bases outside the gene matches. The CDR3 spells CASSYSGPHNEQFF. In DNA form, the CDR3 reads TGTGCCAGCAGTTATAGCGGGCCTCACAATGAGCAGTTCTTC.

In regard to this clonotype: A read error is possible here, since a much larger clone lies one base away. This sequence joins TRBV28 and TRBJ1-2; D might be TRBD1 (6 bases). This CDR3 has 12 amino acids. V was cut by 8 bases and J by 4 bases, with 11 bases left in between. The V gene's germline CDR1 is MDHEN and CDR2 SYDVKM. The DNA of the CDR3 is TGTGCCAGCCGGCGAGGGGGCTATGGCTACACCTTC. It codes for CASRRGGYGYTF.

This clonotype was observed at least ten times. The chain employs TRBV3-1 and TRBJ1-1; a possible D gene is TRBD1 (5 bases). The CDR3 is 14 residues long. Trimming removed 4 bases from V and 5 bases from J, with 14 bases in between. Germline V CDR1 and CDR2: LGHDT, YNNKEL (reference sequence). CDR3 amino acids: CASSRSFGGTEAFF. CDR3 sequence (DNA): TGTGCCAGCAGCCGTTCTTTCGGGGGTACTGAAGCTTTCTTT.

This clonotype appeared once. A much larger clone differs from this one at a single base, so this may be a read error. The chain couples TRBV15 to TRBJ2-3; 9 nucleotides align to TRBD2. Germline lookup yields CDR1 LNHNV and CDR2 YYDKDF (reference sequence). This CDR3 contains 14 residues. CDR3 sequence reads: CATLDRRGGDTQCF. CDR3 in DNA: TGTGCCACCCTAGATCGGCGGGGGGGAGATACGCAGTGTTTT.

This clonotype has a count of ten or more. J is TRBJ2-7 and V is TRBV6-5; D call uncertain. CDR3 length: 14 residues. V lost 0 bases to trimming and J lost 0 bases, with 6 bases between them. Germline CDR1 and CDR2: MNHEY and SVGAGI. CDR3: CASSYSTASYEQYF. The CDR3 region has the DNA TGTGCCAGCAGTTACTCGACCGCCTCCTACGAGCAGTACTTC.

V is TRBV7-6 and J is TRBJ2-7, with D uncertain. CDR3 length: 13 amino acids. CDR1 is SGHVS, CDR2 FNYEAQ, per germline. Between the trimmed V and J ends, which lost 0 bases and 4 bases, there was a span of 7 bases. The CDR3 DNA reads TGTGCCAGCAGCTTAGCGGTGGAGTACGAGCAGTACTTC. Protein sequence: CASSLAVEYEQYF.